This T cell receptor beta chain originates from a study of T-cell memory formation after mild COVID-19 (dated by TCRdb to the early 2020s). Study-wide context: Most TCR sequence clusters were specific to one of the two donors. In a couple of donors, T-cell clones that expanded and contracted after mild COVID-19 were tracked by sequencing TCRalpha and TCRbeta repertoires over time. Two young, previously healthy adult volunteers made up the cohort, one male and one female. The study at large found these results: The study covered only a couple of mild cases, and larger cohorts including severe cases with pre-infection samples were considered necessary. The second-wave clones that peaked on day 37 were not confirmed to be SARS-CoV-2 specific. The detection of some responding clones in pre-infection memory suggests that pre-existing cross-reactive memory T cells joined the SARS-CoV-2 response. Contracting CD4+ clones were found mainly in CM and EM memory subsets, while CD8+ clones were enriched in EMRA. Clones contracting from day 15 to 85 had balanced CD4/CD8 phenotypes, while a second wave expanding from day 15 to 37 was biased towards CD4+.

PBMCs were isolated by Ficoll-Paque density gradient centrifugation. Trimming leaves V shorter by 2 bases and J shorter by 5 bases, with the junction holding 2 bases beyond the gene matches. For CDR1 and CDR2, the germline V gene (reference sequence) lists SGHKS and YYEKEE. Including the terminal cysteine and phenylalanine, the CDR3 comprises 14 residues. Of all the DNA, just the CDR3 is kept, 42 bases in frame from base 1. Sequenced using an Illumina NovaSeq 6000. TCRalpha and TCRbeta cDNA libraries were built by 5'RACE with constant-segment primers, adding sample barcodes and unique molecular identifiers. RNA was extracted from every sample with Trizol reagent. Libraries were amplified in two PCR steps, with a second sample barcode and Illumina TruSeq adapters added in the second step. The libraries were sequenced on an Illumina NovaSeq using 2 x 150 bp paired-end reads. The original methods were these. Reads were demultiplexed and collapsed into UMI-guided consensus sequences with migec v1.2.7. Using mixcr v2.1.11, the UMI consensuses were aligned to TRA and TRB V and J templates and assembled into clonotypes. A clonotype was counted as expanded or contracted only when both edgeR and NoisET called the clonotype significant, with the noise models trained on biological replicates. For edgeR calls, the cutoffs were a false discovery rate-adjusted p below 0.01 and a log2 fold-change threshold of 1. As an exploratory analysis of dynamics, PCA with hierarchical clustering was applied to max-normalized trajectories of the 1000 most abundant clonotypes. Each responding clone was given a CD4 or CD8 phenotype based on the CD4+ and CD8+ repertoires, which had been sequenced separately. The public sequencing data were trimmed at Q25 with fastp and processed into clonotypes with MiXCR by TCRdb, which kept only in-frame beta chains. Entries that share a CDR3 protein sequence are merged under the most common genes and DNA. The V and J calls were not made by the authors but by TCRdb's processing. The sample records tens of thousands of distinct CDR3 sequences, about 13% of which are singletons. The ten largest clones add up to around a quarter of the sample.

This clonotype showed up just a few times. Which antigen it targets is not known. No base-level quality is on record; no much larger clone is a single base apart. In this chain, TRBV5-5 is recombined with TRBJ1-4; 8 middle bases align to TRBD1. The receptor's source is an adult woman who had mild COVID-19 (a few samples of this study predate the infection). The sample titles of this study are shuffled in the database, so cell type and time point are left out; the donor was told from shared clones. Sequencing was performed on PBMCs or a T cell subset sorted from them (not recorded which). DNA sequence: TGTGCCAGCAGCTTAAGGACAGGGAATGAAAAACTGTTTTTT. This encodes CASSLRTGNEKLFF. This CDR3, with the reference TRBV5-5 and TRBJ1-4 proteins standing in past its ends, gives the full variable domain DAGVTQSPTHLIKTRGQQVTLRCSPISGHKSVSWYQQVLGQGPQFIFQYYEKEERGRGNFPDRFSARQFPNYSSELNVNALLLGDSALYLCASSLRTGNEKLFFGSGTQLSVL.